This TCR beta chain was obtained from a study of blood T cell repertoires in COVID-19. Across the whole study: The United States, Italy and Spain were the sources of the acute and convalescent COVID-19 samples. The analysed material was cDNA or gDNA that came from T cells, B-cell-depleted T cells, or PBMCs.

In the authors' methods: Amplification of reference gene primers provided the estimated nucleated cell counts. The data were produced by immunoSEQ multiplex PCR, yet TCRdb's version contains in-frame clones alone and is incomplete. V, J and clone size derive from that table, while D and trimming were established from the DNA sequence. The table records 15,000 to 18,000 clones, 82% of them present only once. Per germline, CDR1 MGHRA and CDR2 YSYEKL. The CDR3 contains 15 residues. The ends lost 0 bases at V and 1 base at J; junction bases unmatched: 2. The sample taken for sequencing was peripheral blood. The receptor's source is a man aged 80 or over with active or convalescent COVID-19. V usage is TRBV4-1 and J usage is TRBJ1-2; TRBD1 aligns across 7 bases. The CDR3 is CASSQEGTVNYGYTF. The CDR3, as DNA: TGCGCCAGCAGCCAAGAGGGGACAGTTAACTATGGCTACACCTTC.